This entry describes one T cell receptor beta chain. The target antigen is unknown. In chemo-refractory metastatic non-small-cell lung cancer, patients got ipilimumab CTLA-4 blockade together with focal radiation. Measured with immunoSEQ multiplex PCR; TCRdb has only the in-frame clones, and not every one. The sample yields roughly 50,000 clones, roughly 90% seen once. The data derive from a study of radiotherapy plus CTLA-4 blockade in lung cancer. The V segment lost 5 bases and the J segment 10 bases; nucleotides outside the gene matches: 19. CDR1 and CDR2 from the germline V gene are LGHNT and FRNRAP. The CDR3 has 17 residues. Study results and caveats: In blood, tumor-derived TCR clones expanded after radiotherapy plus ipilimumab.

This chain connects TRBV12-5 to TRBJ2-1; 8 bases match TRBD1. This sequence was found in a human donor with non-small cell lung cancer whose response to radiotherapy plus ipilimumab could not be evaluated. Sample: peripheral blood, taken from a patient treated with radiotherapy plus ipilimumab. CDR3 bases: TGTGCTAGTGGTCAGGTCCCCGGGACAGGAGAGCTTAGGGAGCAGTTCTTC. Protein product: CASGQVPGTGELREQFF.